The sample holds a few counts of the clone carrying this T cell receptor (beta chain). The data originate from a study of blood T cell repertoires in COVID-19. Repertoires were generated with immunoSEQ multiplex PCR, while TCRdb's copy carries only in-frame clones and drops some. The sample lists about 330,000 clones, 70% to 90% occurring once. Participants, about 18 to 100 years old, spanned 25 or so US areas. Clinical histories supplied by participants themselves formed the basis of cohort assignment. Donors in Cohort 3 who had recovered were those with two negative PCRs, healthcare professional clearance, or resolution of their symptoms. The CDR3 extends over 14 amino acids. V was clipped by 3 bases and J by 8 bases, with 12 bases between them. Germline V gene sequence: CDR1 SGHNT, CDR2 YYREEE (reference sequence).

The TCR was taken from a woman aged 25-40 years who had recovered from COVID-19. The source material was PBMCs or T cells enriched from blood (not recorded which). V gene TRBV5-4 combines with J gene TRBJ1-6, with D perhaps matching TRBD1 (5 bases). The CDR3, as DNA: TGTGCCAGCAGCTGGGGGGGTGGGGATTCACCCCTCCACTTT. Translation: CASSWGGGDSPLHF.